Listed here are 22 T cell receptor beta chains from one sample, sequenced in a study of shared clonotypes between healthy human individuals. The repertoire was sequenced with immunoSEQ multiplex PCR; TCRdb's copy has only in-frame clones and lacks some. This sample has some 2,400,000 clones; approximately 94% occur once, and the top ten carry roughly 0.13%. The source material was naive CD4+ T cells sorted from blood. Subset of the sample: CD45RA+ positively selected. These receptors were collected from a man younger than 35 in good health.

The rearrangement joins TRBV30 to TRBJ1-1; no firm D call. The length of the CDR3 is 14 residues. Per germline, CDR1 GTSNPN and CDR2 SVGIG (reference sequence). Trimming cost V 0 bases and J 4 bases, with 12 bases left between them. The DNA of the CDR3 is TGTGCCTGGAGTGTCTCCCTTTGGGGCACTGAAGCTTTCTTT. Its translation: CAWSVSLWGTEAFF. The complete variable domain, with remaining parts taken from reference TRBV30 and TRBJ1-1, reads SQTIHQWPATLVQPVGSPLSLECTVEGTSNPNLYWYRQAAGRGLQLLFYSVGIGQISSEVPQNLSASRPQDRQFILSSKKLLLSDSGFYLCAWSVSLWGTEAFFGQGTRLTVV.

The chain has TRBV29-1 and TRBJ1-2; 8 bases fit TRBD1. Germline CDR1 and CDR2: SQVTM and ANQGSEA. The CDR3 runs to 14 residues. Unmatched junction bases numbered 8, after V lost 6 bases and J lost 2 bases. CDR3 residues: CSVPHGQGNYGYTF. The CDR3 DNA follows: TGCAGCGTGCCCCATGGACAGGGAAACTATGGCTACACCTTC.

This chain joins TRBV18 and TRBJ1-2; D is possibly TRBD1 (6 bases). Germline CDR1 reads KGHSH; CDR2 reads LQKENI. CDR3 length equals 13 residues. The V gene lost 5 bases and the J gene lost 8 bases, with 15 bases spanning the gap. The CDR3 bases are TGTGCCAGCTCATCGCAGGGGCTTAGAGGCTACACCTTC. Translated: CASSSQGLRGYTF.

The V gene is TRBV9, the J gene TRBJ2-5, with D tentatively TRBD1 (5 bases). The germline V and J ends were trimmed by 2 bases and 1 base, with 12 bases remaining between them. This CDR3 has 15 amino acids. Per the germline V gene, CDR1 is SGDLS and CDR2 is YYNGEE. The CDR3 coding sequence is TGTGCCAGCAGCGTTGGAATAGGGGCCCAAGAGACCCAGTACTTC. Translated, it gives CASSVGIGAQETQYF.

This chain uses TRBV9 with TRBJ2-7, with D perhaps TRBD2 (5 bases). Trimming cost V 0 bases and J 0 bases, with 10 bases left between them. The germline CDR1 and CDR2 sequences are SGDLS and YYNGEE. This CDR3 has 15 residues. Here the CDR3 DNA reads TGTGCCAGCAGCGTAGGTGGGAGAAACTCCTACGAGCAGTACTTC. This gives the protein CASSVGGRNSYEQYF.

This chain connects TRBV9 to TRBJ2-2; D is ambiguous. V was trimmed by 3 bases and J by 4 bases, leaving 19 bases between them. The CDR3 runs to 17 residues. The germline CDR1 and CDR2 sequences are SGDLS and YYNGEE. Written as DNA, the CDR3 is TGTGCCAGCAGCGGAGATGCCGGGTCCAAAGGCACCGGGGAGCTGTTTTTT. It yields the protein CASSGDAGSKGTGELFF.

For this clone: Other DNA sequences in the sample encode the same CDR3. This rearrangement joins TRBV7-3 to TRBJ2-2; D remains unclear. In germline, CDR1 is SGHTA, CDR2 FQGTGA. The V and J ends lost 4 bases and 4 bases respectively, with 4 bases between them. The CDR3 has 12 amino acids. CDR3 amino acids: CASSSVTGELFF. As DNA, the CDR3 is TGTGCCAGCAGCTCCGTCACCGGGGAGCTGTTTTTT. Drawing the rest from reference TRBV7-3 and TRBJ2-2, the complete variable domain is GAGVSQTPSNKVTEKGKYVELRCDPISGHTALYWYRQSLGQGPEFLIYFQGTGAADDSGLPNDRFFAVRPEGSVSTLKIQRTERGDSAVYLCASSSVTGELFFGEGSRLTVL.

DNA of the CDR3: TGTGCCTGGAGTGTAGGAGGTAGAGGGGGAGAAAAACTGTTTTTT. Residues: CAWSVGGRGGEKLFF. The gene calls are TRBV30 and TRBJ1-4; possible D gene TRBD1, 6 bases. Germline V gene data show CDR1 as GTSNPN and CDR2 as SVGIG (reference sequence). Trimming removed 0 bases from V and 8 bases from J, with 16 bases in between. The CDR3 is made up of 15 amino acids.

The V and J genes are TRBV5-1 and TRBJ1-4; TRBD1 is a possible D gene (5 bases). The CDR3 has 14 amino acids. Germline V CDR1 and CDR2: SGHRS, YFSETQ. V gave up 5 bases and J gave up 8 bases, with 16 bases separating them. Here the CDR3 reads CASRAGHSGEKLFF. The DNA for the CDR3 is TGCGCCAGCAGGGCCGGGCACTCAGGGGAAAAACTGTTTTTT.

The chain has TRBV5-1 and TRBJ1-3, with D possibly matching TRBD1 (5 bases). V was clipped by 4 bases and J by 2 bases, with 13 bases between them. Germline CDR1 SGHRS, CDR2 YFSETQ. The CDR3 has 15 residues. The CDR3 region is CASSIGTLTGNTIYF. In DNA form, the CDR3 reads TGCGCCAGCAGCATTGGGACTTTGACTGGAAACACCATATATTTT.

The CDR3: CASSDPQVYVEAFF. As DNA, the CDR3 is TGTGCCAGCAGTGATCCTCAGGTTTATGTTGAAGCTTTCTTT. The chain couples TRBV2 to TRBJ1-1; unclear D gene. Germline-derived CDR1 and CDR2 are SNHLY and FYNNEI. Trimming took off 3 bases at V and 7 bases at J, with 15 bases between the two ends. This CDR3 has 14 residues.

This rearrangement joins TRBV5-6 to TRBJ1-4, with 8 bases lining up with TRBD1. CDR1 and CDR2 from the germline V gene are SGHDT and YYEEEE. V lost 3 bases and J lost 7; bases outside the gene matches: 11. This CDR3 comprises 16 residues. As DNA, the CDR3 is TGTGCCAGCAGCTACCTCCTCCAGGGGGCGAGTGAAAAACTGTTTTTT. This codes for CASSYLLQGASEKLFF.

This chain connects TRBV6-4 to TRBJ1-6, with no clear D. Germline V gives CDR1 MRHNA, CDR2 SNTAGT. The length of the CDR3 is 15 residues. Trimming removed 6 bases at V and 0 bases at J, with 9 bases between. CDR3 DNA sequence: TGTGCCAGCAGGCCAGATAGCTCCTATAATTCACCCCTCCACTTT. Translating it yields CASRPDSSYNSPLHF.

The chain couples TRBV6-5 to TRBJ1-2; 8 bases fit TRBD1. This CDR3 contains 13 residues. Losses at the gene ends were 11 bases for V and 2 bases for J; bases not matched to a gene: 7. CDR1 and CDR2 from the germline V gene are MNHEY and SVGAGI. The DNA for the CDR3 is TGTGCCGTCCGGGACAGGAGAAACTATGGCTACACCTTC. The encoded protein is CAVRDRRNYGYTF.

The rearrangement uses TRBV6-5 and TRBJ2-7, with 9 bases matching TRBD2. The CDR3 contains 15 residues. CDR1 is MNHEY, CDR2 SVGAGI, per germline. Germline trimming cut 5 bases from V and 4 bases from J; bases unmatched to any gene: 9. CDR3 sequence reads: CASSRLAGEAYEQYF. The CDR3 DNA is TGTGCCAGCAGTCGTTTAGCGGGGGAAGCGTACGAGCAGTACTTC.

The CDR3 DNA reads TGTGCCAGCAGCTGGGACAGGGGAAACACCATATATTTT. Translating gives CASSWDRGNTIYF. J is TRBJ1-3 and V is TRBV7-2; 8 nucleotides align to TRBD1. The CDR3 has 13 amino acids. Germline values: CDR1 SGHTA, CDR2 FQGNSA. J was trimmed by 4 bases and V by 4 bases; bases with no gene match: 0.

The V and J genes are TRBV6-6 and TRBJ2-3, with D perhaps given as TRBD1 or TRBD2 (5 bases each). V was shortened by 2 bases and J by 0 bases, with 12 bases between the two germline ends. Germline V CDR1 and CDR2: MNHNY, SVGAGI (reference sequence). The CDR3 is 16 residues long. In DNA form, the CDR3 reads TGTGCCAGCAGTTACACCGGGGCAAGTAGCACAGATACGCAGTATTTT. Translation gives CASSYTGASSTDTQYF.

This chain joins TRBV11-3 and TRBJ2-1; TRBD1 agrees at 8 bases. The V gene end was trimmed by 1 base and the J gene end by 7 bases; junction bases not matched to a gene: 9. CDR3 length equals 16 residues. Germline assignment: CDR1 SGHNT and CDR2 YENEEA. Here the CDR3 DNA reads TGTGCCAGCAGCTTAGTGGGGCAGGGGGCGCGAAATGAGCAGTTCTTC. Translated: CASSLVGQGARNEQFF.

The DNA of the CDR3 is TGCGCCAGCAGCAACAGAGGGAGACTAGCGGAACCTAGCACAGATACGCAGTATTTT. As protein: CASSNRGRLAEPSTDTQYF. This chain connects TRBV5-1 to TRBJ2-3; 9 bases are a match to TRBD2. The CDR3 is made up of 19 amino acids. Unmatched junction bases numbered 15, after V lost 4 bases and J lost 0 bases. Germline-derived CDR1 and CDR2 are SGHRS and YFSETQ.

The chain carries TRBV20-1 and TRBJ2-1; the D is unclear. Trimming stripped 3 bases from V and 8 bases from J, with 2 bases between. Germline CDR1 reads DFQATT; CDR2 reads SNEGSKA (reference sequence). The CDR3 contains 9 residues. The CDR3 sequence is CSASDEQFF. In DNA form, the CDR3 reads TGCAGTGCTAGTGATGAGCAGTTCTTC.

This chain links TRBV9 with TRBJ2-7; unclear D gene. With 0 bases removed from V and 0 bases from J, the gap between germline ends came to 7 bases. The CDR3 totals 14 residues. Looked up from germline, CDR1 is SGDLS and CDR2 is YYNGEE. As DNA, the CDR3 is TGTGCCAGCAGCGTAGGCTCCGACTCCTACGAGCAGTACTTC. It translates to CASSVGSDSYEQYF.

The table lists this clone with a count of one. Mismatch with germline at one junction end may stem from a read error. The CDR3 sequence: CASSLDYTETQYF. The CDR3 nucleotides are TGTGCTAGCAGCTTAGATTATACAGAGACCCAGTACTTC. The rearrangement links TRBV7-7 to TRBJ2-5, with D uncertain. The germline V gene encodes CDR1 SSHAT and CDR2 FNYEAQ (reference sequence). This CDR3 comprises 13 residues.